Below are 27 T cell receptor beta chains sequenced from a single sample in a study of blood T cell repertoires in COVID-19. TCRdb's table, derived via immunoSEQ multiplex PCR, lists solely in-frame clones and lacks some. This repertoire shows roughly 15,000 clones, less than 80% found once; its top ten account for 9.7%. The sequencing sample was made of peripheral blood. These receptor sequences come from a man between 65 and 80 years old with acute or convalescent COVID-19.

The V gene is TRBV5-4, the J gene TRBJ1-4; perhaps TRBD1 as D (6 bases). This CDR3 has 16 residues. Trimming pared 4 bases from V and 0 bases from J, leaving 13 bases between. Per germline, CDR1 SGHNT and CDR2 YYREEE (reference sequence). The CDR3 spells CASSPEPGATNEKLFF. The DNA for the CDR3 is TGTGCCAGCAGCCCCGAGCCAGGGGCAACTAATGAAAAACTGTTTTTT.

V is TRBV18 and J is TRBJ2-3; TRBD2 matches at 7 bases. This CDR3 comprises 16 residues. V dropped 3 bases and J dropped 2; count of bases not matched to a gene: 8. Germline V CDR1 and CDR2: KGHSH, LQKENI. The CDR3 sequence: CASSPRGTTLTDTQYF. Here the CDR3 DNA reads TGTGCCAGCTCACCTCGTGGGACTACCCTCACAGATACGCAGTATTTT.

This chain uses TRBV30 with TRBJ1-5, with TRBD1 as a possible D gene (6 bases). With 0 bases removed from V and 2 bases from J, the gap between germline ends came to 8 bases. The CDR3 consists of 14 residues. Per the germline V gene, CDR1 is GTSNPN and CDR2 is SVGIG (reference sequence). The CDR3 nucleotides read TGTGCCTGGAGTGTAGGGGGGGGCAATCAGCCCCAGCATTTT. The encoded protein is CAWSVGGGNQPQHF.

This chain links TRBV6-2 or TRBV6-3 with TRBJ1-2, with D possibly being TRBD1 (5 bases). Trimming pared 5 bases from V and 2 bases from J, leaving 15 bases between. Germline CDR1 and CDR2: MNHEY and SVGEGT. CDR3 size: 15 residues. The DNA of the CDR3 is TGTGCCAGCAGTATGAGGGGAGGGCTAAACTATGGCTACACCTTC. Its protein is CASSMRGGLNYGYTF.

The chain couples TRBV28 to TRBJ2-1; 8 bases are a match to TRBD2. The junction had 3 bases not matched to a gene; V was cut back by 8 bases and J by 3 bases. CDR3 size: 13 residues. From germline, CDR1 is MDHEN and CDR2 SYDVKM. This chain's CDR3 is CASGGLGYNEQFF. DNA for the CDR3: TGTGCCAGCGGGGGACTAGGCTACAATGAGCAGTTCTTC.

The chain recombines TRBV6-6 with TRBJ2-7; a weak D match, TRBD2 (6 bases). Germline V gene lookup returns CDR1 MNHNY and CDR2 SVGAGI (reference sequence). Trimming took 4 bases from V and 3 from J, leaving 13 bases between them. The CDR3 has 14 residues. In DNA, the CDR3 is TGTGCCAGCAGTTTTTCCCGGGACTTCTACGAGCAGTACTTC. This gives the protein CASSFSRDFYEQYF.

The chain couples TRBV7-2 to TRBJ2-1; D might be TRBD1 (5 bases). This CDR3 has 14 amino acids. The germline V gene has CDR1 SGHTA and CDR2 FQGNSA. V was trimmed by 7 bases and J by 3 bases, leaving 13 bases between them. The CDR3 coding sequence is TGTGCCAGCACCCAGGACACATTCTACAATGAGCAGTTCTTC. It yields the protein CASTQDTFYNEQFF.

This chain joins TRBV14 and TRBJ1-2; weak D call: TRBD1 (6 bases). CDR1 is SGHDN and CDR2 is FVKESK in the germline V gene. This CDR3 is 13 amino acids long. The germline V and J ends were trimmed by 2 bases and 5 bases, with 9 bases remaining between them. CDR3 nucleotide sequence: TGTGCCAGCAGCCAACAGGGGTGGTATGGCTACACCTTC. Translation: CASSQQGWYGYTF.

This clone has a handful of counts. This chain links TRBV7-9 with TRBJ1-5; D call uncertain. Germline V gives CDR1 SEHNR, CDR2 FQNEAQ (reference sequence). The CDR3 runs to 15 residues. With 5 bases removed from V and 1 base from J, the gap between germline ends came to 12 bases. The CDR3 loop is CASSPGAGSNQPQHF. The CDR3 DNA sequence: TGTGCCAGCAGCCCGGGAGCCGGGAGCAATCAGCCCCAGCATTTT.

This clone was observed a handful of times. The chain uses TRBV27 and TRBJ2-7, with 9 bases that match TRBD2. The V gene's germline CDR1 is MNHEY and CDR2 SMNVEV (reference sequence). The CDR3 extends over 16 amino acids. The ends lost 4 bases at V and 3 bases at J; junction bases unmatched: 10. CDR3: CASSSVGGRARYEQYF. CDR3 coding DNA: TGTGCCAGCAGTTCGGTGGGCGGGAGGGCACGCTACGAGCAGTACTTC.

The sample holds a few counts of this clone. V usage is TRBV2 and J usage is TRBJ2-1; possible D gene TRBD1, 5 bases. Trimming stripped 4 bases from V and 4 bases from J, with 14 bases between. Germline assignment: CDR1 SNHLY and CDR2 FYNNEI. This CDR3 spans 15 amino acids. CDR3 residues: CASSAPGLGYNEQFF. CDR3 DNA sequence: TGTGCCAGCAGTGCCCCAGGGTTGGGATACAATGAGCAGTTCTTC.

The genes are TRBV18 and TRBJ2-7, with a possible D match to TRBD2 (6 bases). With 6 bases removed from V and 3 bases from J, the gap between germline ends came to 21 bases. This CDR3 is built from 16 residues. CDR1 and CDR2 from the germline V gene are KGHSH and LQKENI. In nucleotides, the CDR3 is TGTGCCAGCTCGCCCGTCGTGGGACGGAGGGACTACGAGCAGTACTTC. It is translated as CASSPVVGRRDYEQYF.

The genes are TRBV18 and TRBJ2-3; 9 bases are shared with TRBD1. The CDR3 consists of 17 residues. Germline V lookup: CDR1 KGHSH, CDR2 LQKENI. V dropped 1 base and J dropped 3; count of bases not matched to a gene: 8. The CDR3 DNA sequence: TGTGCCAGCTCACCACTTCCGGGACAGGGTCAAACAGATACGCAGTATTTT. As protein: CASSPLPGQGQTDTQYF.

This sequence joins TRBV12-3 or TRBV12-4 and TRBJ2-5; TRBD1 is a possible D gene (6 bases). V gave up 6 bases and J gave up 7 bases, with 15 bases separating them. The CDR3 length is 13 residues. The CDR3 coding sequence is TGTGCCAGCAGCTCTGGGGGCTTCGGGACCCAGTACTTC. Amino acids: CASSSGGFGTQYF.

Only a few counts were recorded for this clone. V gene TRBV2 combines with J gene TRBJ1-2, with TRBD1 matching 8 bases. The CDR3 contains 13 residues. Trimming cost V 5 bases and J 3 bases; bases outside gene matches: 2. Germline lookup yields CDR1 SNHLY and CDR2 FYNNEI. In nucleotides, the CDR3 is TGTGCCAGCAGTTTACAGGGGGACTATGGCTACACCTTC. This sequence encodes CASSLQGDYGYTF.

The V and J genes are TRBV12-3 or TRBV12-4 and TRBJ2-3; TRBD1 might be the D (5 bases). This CDR3 comprises 13 residues. V was cut by 5 bases and J by 4 bases, with 10 bases left in between. The CDR3 protein is CASSPQVPDTQYF. The CDR3 nucleotides read TGTGCCAGCAGTCCACAGGTGCCAGATACGCAGTATTTT.

The chain employs TRBV9 and TRBJ2-1; a possible D gene is TRBD2 (6 bases). CDR3 length: 12 residues. The V end was cut by 2 bases, the J end by 11 bases, with 11 bases between. Germline-derived CDR1 and CDR2 are SGDLS and YYNGEE. The CDR3: CASSVWAGQQFF. CDR3 nucleotide sequence: TGTGCCAGCAGCGTCTGGGCGGGGCAGCAGTTCTTC.

Only a few counts were recorded for this clone. The chain links TRBV7-3 to TRBJ2-2, with D tentatively TRBD2 (6 bases). This CDR3 is 15 amino acids long. Germline CDR1 SGHTA, CDR2 FQGTGA. Trimming took off 5 bases at V and 3 bases at J, with 13 bases between the two ends. CDR3 in amino acids: CASSPGTLDTGELFF. The CDR3 coding sequence is TGTGCCAGCAGCCCCGGGACTCTGGACACCGGGGAGCTGTTTTTT.

The genes are TRBV27 and TRBJ1-5; 9 nucleotides align to TRBD1. Germline V gene sequence: CDR1 MNHEY, CDR2 SMNVEV (reference sequence). With 3 bases clipped from V and 3 bases from J, the junction kept 3 bases outside the gene matches. This CDR3 region has 15 residues. CDR3 region: CASSFGTGINQPQHF. DNA for the CDR3: TGTGCCAGCAGTTTCGGGACAGGGATCAATCAGCCCCAGCATTTT.

This clone was seen only once. The rearrangement links TRBV6-5 to TRBJ2-2; TRBD1 matches at 10 bases. V gave up 8 bases and J gave up 5 bases; unmatched junction bases: 5. CDR3 length: 14 amino acids. Germline V gene data show CDR1 as MNHEY and CDR2 as SVGAGI. The CDR3: CASLGQGKTGELFF. The CDR3 DNA reads as TGTGCCAGCCTGGGACAGGGGAAGACCGGGGAGCTGTTTTTT.

This chain connects TRBV18 to TRBJ1-5; D might be TRBD1 (5 bases). Germline CDR1 is KGHSH and CDR2 is LQKENI. Trimming stripped 3 bases from V and 4 bases from J, with 10 bases between. The CDR3 is 14 amino acids. The CDR3 DNA reads as TGTGCCAGCTCACCTTCCGGGGGAAATCAGCCCCAGCATTTT. It is translated as CASSPSGGNQPQHF.

The chain recombines TRBV5-4 with TRBJ2-7, with TRBD1 matching 8 bases. From germline, CDR1 is SGHNT and CDR2 YYREEE (reference sequence). CDR3 length: 15 amino acids. V lost 2 bases to trimming and J lost 4 bases; unmatched junction nucleotides: 8. The CDR3 DNA reads as TGTGCCAGCAGCTTTGGGACAGGAGGACCTTACGAGCAGTACTTC. This encodes CASSFGTGGPYEQYF.

This clone was counted only a few times. This chain uses TRBV11-3 with TRBJ1-1, with 7 bases lining up with TRBD1. Trimming at V came to 5 bases and at J to 4 bases, leaving 7 bases not matched to a gene. Germline V gives CDR1 SGHNT, CDR2 YENEEA. This CDR3 comprises 14 residues. The CDR3 DNA sequence: TGTGCCAGCAGCCCCCGACAGGGCTCCACTGAAGCTTTCTTT. The encoded protein is CASSPRQGSTEAFF.

The chain combines TRBV4-2 with TRBJ2-7, with TRBD2 matching over 10 bases. This CDR3 is 14 amino acids long. Germline assignment: CDR1 LGHNA and CDR2 YNFKEQ. V lost 6 bases, J lost 3 bases, and 5 bases stayed unmatched. The CDR3 sequence is CASRRTSGYYEQYF. The CDR3 DNA follows: TGTGCCAGCAGGCGGACTAGCGGCTACTACGAGCAGTACTTC.

The J gene is TRBJ1-1, the V gene TRBV7-2; unclear D gene. The CDR3 runs to 14 residues. Trimming pared 5 bases from V and 1 base from J, leaving 11 bases between. Germline lookup yields CDR1 SGHTA and CDR2 FQGNSA. As DNA, the CDR3 is TGTGCCAGCAGCCCCCGGGGAGGGAACACTGAAGCTTTCTTT. It translates to CASSPRGGNTEAFF.

The chain recombines TRBV28 with TRBJ1-1, with D possibly TRBD1 on 5 matching bases. This CDR3 contains 15 residues. V lost 6 bases to trimming and J lost 11 bases, with 25 bases between them. Per the germline V gene, CDR1 is MDHEN and CDR2 is SYDVKM. This CDR3 reads CASSLPFGHYRFAFF. In DNA form, the CDR3 reads TGTGCCAGCAGCCTCCCCTTCGGACATTACCGGTTCGCTTTCTTT.

This clone was observed a few times. CDR3 in amino acids: CASSQDRRGYEQYF. In DNA, the CDR3 is TGCGCCAGCAGCCAAGATAGGCGGGGGTACGAGCAGTACTTC. The gene calls are TRBV4-3 and TRBJ2-7; TRBD2 matches 7 bases. The CDR3 has 14 amino acids. J was trimmed by 4 bases and V by 0 bases; bases with no gene match: 3. In germline, CDR1 is LGHNA, CDR2 YSLEER.